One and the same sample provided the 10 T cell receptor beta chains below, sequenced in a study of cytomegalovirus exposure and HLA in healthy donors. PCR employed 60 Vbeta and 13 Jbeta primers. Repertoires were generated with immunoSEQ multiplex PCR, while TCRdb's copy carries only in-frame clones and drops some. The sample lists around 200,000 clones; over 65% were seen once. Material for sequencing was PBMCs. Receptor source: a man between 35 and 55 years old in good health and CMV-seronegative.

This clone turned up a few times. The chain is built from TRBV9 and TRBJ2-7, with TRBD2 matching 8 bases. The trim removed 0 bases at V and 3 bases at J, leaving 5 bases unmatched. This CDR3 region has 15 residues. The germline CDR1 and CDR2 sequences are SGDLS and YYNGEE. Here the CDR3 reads CASSVVSGGLYEQYF. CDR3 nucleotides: TGTGCCAGCAGCGTAGTCAGCGGGGGCCTCTACGAGCAGTACTTC.

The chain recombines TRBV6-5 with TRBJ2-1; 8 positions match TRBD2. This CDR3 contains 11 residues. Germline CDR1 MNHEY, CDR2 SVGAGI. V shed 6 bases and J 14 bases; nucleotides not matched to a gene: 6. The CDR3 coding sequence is TGTGCCAGCAGCTCCGGGACTAGGGAGTTCTTC. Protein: CASSSGTREFF.

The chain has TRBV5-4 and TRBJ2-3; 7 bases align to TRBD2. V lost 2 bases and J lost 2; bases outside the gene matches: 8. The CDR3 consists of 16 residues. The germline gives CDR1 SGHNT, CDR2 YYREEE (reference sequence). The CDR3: CASSLGASGLTDTQYF. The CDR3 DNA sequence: TGTGCCAGCAGCTTAGGGGCTAGCGGACTCACAGATACGCAGTATTTT.

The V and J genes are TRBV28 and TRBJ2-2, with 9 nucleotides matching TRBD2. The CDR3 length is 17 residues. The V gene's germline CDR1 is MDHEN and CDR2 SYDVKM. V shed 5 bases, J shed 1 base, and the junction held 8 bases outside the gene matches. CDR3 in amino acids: CASSPLRLAVNTGELFF. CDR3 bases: TGTGCCAGCAGTCCCCTTAGACTAGCGGTGAACACCGGGGAGCTGTTTTTT. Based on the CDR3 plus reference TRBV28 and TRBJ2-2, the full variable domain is DVKVTQSSRYLVKRTGEKVFLECVQDMDHENMFWYRQDPGLGLRLIYFSYDVKMKEKGDIPEGYSVSREKKERFSLILESASTNQTSMYLCASSPLRLAVNTGELFFGEGSRLTVL.

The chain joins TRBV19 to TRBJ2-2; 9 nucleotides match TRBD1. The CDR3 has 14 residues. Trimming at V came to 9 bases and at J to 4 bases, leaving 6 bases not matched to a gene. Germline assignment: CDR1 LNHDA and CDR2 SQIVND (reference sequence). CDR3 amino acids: CASRQGVSTGELFF. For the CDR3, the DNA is TGTGCCAGCAGACAGGGGGTGAGCACCGGGGAGCTGTTTTTT.

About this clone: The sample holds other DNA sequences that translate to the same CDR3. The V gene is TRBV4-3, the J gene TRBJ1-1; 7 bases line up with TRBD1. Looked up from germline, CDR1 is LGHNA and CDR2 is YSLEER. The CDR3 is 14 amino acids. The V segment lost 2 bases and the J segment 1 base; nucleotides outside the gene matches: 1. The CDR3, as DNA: TGCGCCAGCAGCCAAAGGACAGGGAACACTGAAGCTTTCTTT. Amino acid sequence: CASSQRTGNTEAFF.

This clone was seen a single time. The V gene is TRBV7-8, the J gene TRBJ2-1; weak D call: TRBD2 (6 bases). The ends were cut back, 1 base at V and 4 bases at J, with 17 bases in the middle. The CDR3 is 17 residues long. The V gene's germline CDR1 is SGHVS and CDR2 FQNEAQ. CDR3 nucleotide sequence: TGTGCCAGCAGCTTAGAAATGGGGGGAGGCCCTTACAATGAGCAGTTCTTC. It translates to CASSLEMGGGPYNEQFF. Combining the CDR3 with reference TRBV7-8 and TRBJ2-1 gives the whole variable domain GAGVSQSPRYKVAKRGQDVALRCDPISGHVSLFWYQQALGQGPEFLTYFQNEAQLDKSGLPSDRFFAERPEGSVSTLKIQRTQQEDSAVYLCASSLEMGGGPYNEQFFGPGTRLTVL.

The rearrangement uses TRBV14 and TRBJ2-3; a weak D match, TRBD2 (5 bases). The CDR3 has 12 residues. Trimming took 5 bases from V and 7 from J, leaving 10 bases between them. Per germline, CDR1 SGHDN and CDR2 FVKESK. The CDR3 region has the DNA TGTGCCAGCAGCTGGACTCCCAATACGCAGTATTTT. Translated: CASSWTPNTQYF.

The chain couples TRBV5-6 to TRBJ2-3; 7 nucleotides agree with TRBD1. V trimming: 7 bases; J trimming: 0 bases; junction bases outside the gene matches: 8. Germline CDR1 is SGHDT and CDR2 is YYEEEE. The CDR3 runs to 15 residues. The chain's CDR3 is CASLVEGGSTDTQYF. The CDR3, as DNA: TGTGCCAGCCTCGTCGAAGGGGGCAGCACAGATACGCAGTATTTT.

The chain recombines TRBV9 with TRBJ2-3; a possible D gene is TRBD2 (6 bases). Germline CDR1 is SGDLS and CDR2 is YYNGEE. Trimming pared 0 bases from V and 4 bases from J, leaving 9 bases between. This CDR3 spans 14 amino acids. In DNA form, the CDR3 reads TGTGCCAGCAGCGTAGCGGGAGCCTCAGATACGCAGTATTTT. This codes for CASSVAGASDTQYF.